This T cell receptor beta chain was obtained from a study of blood T cell repertoires in COVID-19. Study context: The United States, Italy and Spain supplied acute and convalescent COVID-19 samples. T cells, B-cell-depleted T cells, or PBMCs provided the cDNA or gDNA that served as material.

The Seattle site enrolled patients during active infection and followed them longitudinally. Original analysis: Estimated nucleated cell counts came from reference gene primer amplification. Some clones are missing from TCRdb's copy, which holds only in-frame ones; the method was immunoSEQ multiplex PCR. That table supplies the V and J calls and clone size; D and trimming were determined from the DNA. Here the sample spans 300,000 to 350,000 clones, 90% being singletons. Germline V gene data show CDR1 as LNHDA and CDR2 as SQIVND (reference sequence). Trimming took off 1 base at V and 5 bases at J, with 14 bases between the two ends. CDR3 length equals 15 residues.

Sample: peripheral blood. The receptor comes from a woman between 25 and 40 years old with COVID-19, enrolled during active disease. V gene TRBV19 combines with J gene TRBJ1-2; D is possibly TRBD1 (6 bases). Here the CDR3 DNA reads TGTGCCAGTAGTATAGGAACCAGGGGATTGTATGGCTACACCTTC. This encodes CASSIGTRGLYGYTF.